One and the same sample provided the 21 T cell receptor beta chains below, sequenced in a study of shared clonotypes between healthy human individuals. Clones were read by immunoSEQ multiplex PCR, and TCRdb kept only the in-frame ones, dropping some. Of 2 million to 2.5 million clones in the sample, about nine tenths were seen once. Sequencing was done on a sample of naive CD4+ T cells from PBMCs. Specified subset: CD45RA+ positively selected. The receptors come from a man between 18 and 35 years old in good health. Some clones in this sample may be carry-over from other donors' samples.

The chain combines TRBV5-1 with TRBJ2-7; 12 bases align to TRBD2. Germline V gene sequence: CDR1 SGHRS, CDR2 YFSETQ. The CDR3 loop spans 17 amino acids. V lost 4 bases and J lost 2; bases outside the gene matches: 10. CDR3 in amino acids: CASSRLSRTSGTYEQYF. CDR3 nucleotides: TGCGCCAGCAGCCGGTTGTCCCGGACTAGCGGGACCTACGAGCAGTACTTC. Complete variable domain (other parts from reference TRBV5-1 and TRBJ2-7): KAGVTQTPRYLIKTRGQQVTLSCSPISGHRSVSWYQQTPGQGLQFLFEYFSETQRNKGNFPGRFSGRQFSNSRSEMNVSTLELGDSALYLCASSRLSRTSGTYEQYFGPGTRLTVT.

V gene TRBV5-6 combines with J gene TRBJ2-1, with D unclear. Trimming removed 6 bases at V and 5 bases at J, with 21 bases between. This CDR3 spans 16 amino acids. CDR1 and CDR2 (germline): SGHDT, YYEEEE. This chain's CDR3 is CASTNRNRLLNNEQFF. The DNA of the CDR3 is TGTGCCAGCACCAATAGGAACCGGCTACTGAACAATGAGCAGTTCTTC.

The gene calls are TRBV7-8 and TRBJ1-1, with D tentatively TRBD1 (5 bases). CDR1 is SGHVS and CDR2 is FQNEAQ in the germline V gene. The CDR3 has 16 amino acids. V was pared by 6 bases and J by 1 base, with 18 bases between. The CDR3 bases are TGTGCCAGCAGTAATATAAAAAAGGGACGGAACACTGAAGCTTTCTTT. Protein sequence: CASSNIKKGRNTEAFF.

J is TRBJ1-5 and V is TRBV28, with TRBD1 as a possible D gene (6 bases). V lost 1 base and J 4 bases, leaving 14 bases between the germline ends. The germline V gene has CDR1 MDHEN and CDR2 SYDVKM. The CDR3 extends over 16 amino acids. CDR3: CASSLYLGTLNQPQHF. The CDR3 DNA reads TGTGCCAGCAGTTTATACCTGGGGACACTTAATCAGCCCCAGCATTTT.

This clone appeared once. The rearrangement uses TRBV28 and TRBJ1-1; D might be TRBD1 (5 bases). The CDR3 runs 13 residues. Between the trimmed V and J ends, which lost 5 bases and 6 bases, there was a span of 13 bases. The germline CDR1 and CDR2 sequences are MDHEN and SYDVKM. CDR3 bases: TGTGCCAGCAGTCCTCCTACGGGACCTGAAGCTTTCTTT. Residues: CASSPPTGPEAFF.

The CDR3, as DNA: TGTGCCAGCAGTTTCCAGGGGCTTTCCAAAAACATTCAGTACTTC. Translating gives CASSFQGLSKNIQYF. The chain recombines TRBV28 with TRBJ2-4; D possibly corresponds to TRBD1 (6 bases). The germline CDR1 and CDR2 sequences are MDHEN and SYDVKM. The CDR3 is made up of 15 amino acids. V was pared by 3 bases and J by 2 bases, with 11 bases between.

DNA for the CDR3: TGCGCCAGCAGCCAGTCTCCGCGGGGAAGCTCCTACGAGCAGTACTTC. Protein sequence: CASSQSPRGSSYEQYF. The chain links TRBV4-3 to TRBJ2-5; possible D gene TRBD2, 6 bases. With the DNA end fitting TRBJ2-7 better, the J assignment may be wrong. This CDR3 is 16 amino acids long. Per the germline V gene, CDR1 is LGHNA and CDR2 is YSLEER.

The table lists this clone with a few counts. The chain joins TRBV5-6 to TRBJ1-1; D not certain. Germline values: CDR1 SGHDT, CDR2 YYEEEE. V was trimmed by 6 bases and J by 0 bases, leaving 12 bases between them. The CDR3 is made up of 14 amino acids. The CDR3 coding sequence is TGTGCCAGCACCCGAGGGATAATGAACACTGAAGCTTTCTTT. It specifies CASTRGIMNTEAFF.

The rearrangement joins TRBV6-5 to TRBJ2-7; D is perhaps TRBD1 or TRBD2 (6 bases each). This CDR3 has 15 residues. The V gene's germline CDR1 is MNHEY and CDR2 SVGAGI. Trimming stripped 6 bases from V and 6 bases from J, with 21 bases between. This CDR3 reads CASRAPGSRGAEQYF. The CDR3 DNA follows: TGTGCCAGCAGGGCCCCCGGGAGCAGGGGAGCCGAGCAGTACTTC.

This clone was seen just once. This rearrangement joins TRBV7-9 to TRBJ1-5, with D perhaps matching TRBD1 (6 bases). Trimming took off 5 bases at V and 2 bases at J, with 25 bases between the two ends. The CDR3 has 19 residues. CDR1 SEHNR and CDR2 FQNEAQ come from the germline V gene (reference sequence). The CDR3: CASSPTPSTGQLGNQPQHF. CDR3 DNA sequence: TGTGCCAGCAGCCCGACCCCATCCACAGGGCAGCTCGGCAATCAGCCCCAGCATTTT.

The V call is TRBV7-2, the J call TRBJ1-2; the match to TRBD1 covers 9 bases. Germline values: CDR1 SGHTA, CDR2 FQGNSA. The CDR3 extends over 17 amino acids. V trimming: 1 base; J trimming: 5 bases; junction bases outside the gene matches: 11. Written as DNA, the CDR3 is TGTGCCAGCAGCTTAGTCGGGACAGGGTATACTAGATATGGCTACACCTTC. Its translation: CASSLVGTGYTRYGYTF. Filled out from reference TRBV7-2 and TRBJ1-2, the complete variable domain reads GAGVSQSPSNKVTEKGKDVELRCDPISGHTALYWYRQSLGQGLEFLIYFQGNSAPDKSGLPSDRFSAERTGGSVSTLTIQRTQQEDSAVYLCASSLVGTGYTRYGYTFGSGTRLTVV.

This clone has more than one count but fewer than ten. CDR3 sequence: CASSFSFSPGNEKLFF. CDR3 nucleotides: TGTGCCAGCAGTTTCTCCTTTTCCCCCGGTAATGAAAAACTGTTTTTT. The chain recombines TRBV27 with TRBJ1-4; D unclear. Germline V gene data show CDR1 as MNHEY and CDR2 as SMNVEV (reference sequence). The V end lost 3 bases, the J end lost 4 bases, and 15 bases lay between the germline ends. The CDR3 has 16 residues.

CDR3 nucleotides: TGTGCCAGCAGCGTAGGGGACCGACCCTCTGGGGCCAACGTCCTGACTTTC. This gives the protein CASSVGDRPSGANVLTF. This sequence joins TRBV9 and TRBJ2-6; D is possibly TRBD1 or TRBD2 (5 bases each). CDR1 is SGDLS and CDR2 is YYNGEE in the germline V gene. The V end was cut by 0 bases, the J end by 0 bases, with 10 bases between. The CDR3 covers 17 residues.

The chain employs TRBV28 and TRBJ1-3; a possible D gene is TRBD1 (5 bases). Germline V gene sequence: CDR1 MDHEN, CDR2 SYDVKM. The CDR3 has 16 amino acids. V lost 2 bases to trimming and J lost 2 bases, with 13 bases between them. CDR3 coding DNA: TGTGCCAGCAGTTTACAGGGTTTAAAGCCTGGAAACACCATATATTTT. Protein: CASSLQGLKPGNTIYF.

The gene calls are TRBV18 and TRBJ1-5; 9 bases agree with TRBD1. The germline V gene has CDR1 KGHSH and CDR2 LQKENI. With 6 bases clipped from V and 6 bases from J, the junction kept 15 bases outside the gene matches. CDR3 length equals 17 residues. The CDR3 loop is CASSQSVGQGPRQPQHF. DNA of the CDR3: TGTGCCAGCTCCCAATCCGTCGGACAGGGGCCCCGTCAGCCCCAGCATTTT.

CDR3 coding DNA: TGTGCCAGCAGCCATACCAGGGGTGGTGAGCAGTTCTTC. This gives the protein CASSHTRGGEQFF. This rearrangement joins TRBV11-3 to TRBJ2-1; perhaps TRBD1 as D (6 bases). Germline V gives CDR1 SGHNT, CDR2 YENEEA. V lost 5 bases, J lost 9 bases, and 14 bases lay in between. CDR3 length: 13 residues. The variable domain in full, with the rest retrieved from reference TRBV11-3 and TRBJ2-1, is EAGVVQSPRYKIIEKKQPVAFWCNPISGHNTLYWYLQNLGQGPELLIRYENEEAVDDSQLPKDRFSAERLKGVDSTLKIQPAELGDSAVYLCASSHTRGGEQFFGPGTRLTVL.

The chain has TRBV5-1 and TRBJ2-1; the D is unclear. V lost 4 bases, J lost 5 bases, and 10 bases lay in between. This CDR3 contains 13 residues. Germline lookup yields CDR1 SGHRS and CDR2 YFSETQ. The CDR3: CASSPSTDNEQFF. The CDR3 coding sequence is TGCGCCAGCAGCCCCTCCACAGACAATGAGCAGTTCTTC. The whole variable domain, remainder taken from reference TRBV5-1 and TRBJ2-1, is KAGVTQTPRYLIKTRGQQVTLSCSPISGHRSVSWYQQTPGQGLQFLFEYFSETQRNKGNFPGRFSGRQFSNSRSEMNVSTLELGDSALYLCASSPSTDNEQFFGPGTRLTVL.

Comments on this clone: This sample includes further DNA sequences coding for the same CDR3. The chain uses TRBV5-1 and TRBJ2-3; 8 bases are a match to TRBD2. This CDR3 is built from 14 residues. V dropped 5 bases and J dropped 3; count of bases not matched to a gene: 5. The germline gives CDR1 SGHRS, CDR2 YFSETQ. CDR3 sequence reads: CASSLGTRTDTQYF. The CDR3, as DNA: TGCGCCAGCAGTCTTGGGACTAGGACAGATACGCAGTATTTT.

CDR3 region: CASSSAWGTAATNEKLFF. In DNA, the CDR3 is TGTGCCAGCAGCTCCGCCTGGGGTACAGCGGCAACTAATGAAAAACTGTTTTTT. V is TRBV5-6 and J is TRBJ1-4; D is uncertain. Germline V gene sequence: CDR1 SGHDT, CDR2 YYEEEE. The CDR3 length is 18 residues. V was shortened by 3 bases and J by 0 bases, with 18 bases between the two germline ends. The full variable domain, with the rest looked up from reference TRBV5-6 and TRBJ1-4, is DAGVTQSPTHLIKTRGQQVTLRCSPKSGHDTVSWYQQALGQGPQFIFQYYEEEERQRGNFPDRFSGHQFPNYSSELNVNALLLGDSALYLCASSSAWGTAATNEKLFFGSGTQLSVL.

The chain is built from TRBV5-8 and TRBJ2-1; 8 nucleotides agree with TRBD1. Germline CDR1 is SGHTS and CDR2 is YDEGEE. J gave up 3 bases and V 0 bases, and 2 bases lay outside the gene matches. CDR3 length: 15 amino acids. The CDR3 region is CASSLAGQVYNEQFF. The DNA of the CDR3 is TGTGCCAGCAGCTTGGCGGGACAGGTCTACAATGAGCAGTTCTTC.

In DNA form, the CDR3 reads TGCGCCAGCAGCTTGGGTCTAGCTCCGTTCTTC. Its protein is CASSLGLAPFF. V usage is TRBV5-1 and J usage is TRBJ2-1, with D perhaps matching TRBD2 (5 bases). The V end lost 0 bases, the J end lost 15 bases, and 10 bases lay between the germline ends. The CDR3 sequence is 11 residues long. The V gene's germline CDR1 is SGHRS and CDR2 YFSETQ.